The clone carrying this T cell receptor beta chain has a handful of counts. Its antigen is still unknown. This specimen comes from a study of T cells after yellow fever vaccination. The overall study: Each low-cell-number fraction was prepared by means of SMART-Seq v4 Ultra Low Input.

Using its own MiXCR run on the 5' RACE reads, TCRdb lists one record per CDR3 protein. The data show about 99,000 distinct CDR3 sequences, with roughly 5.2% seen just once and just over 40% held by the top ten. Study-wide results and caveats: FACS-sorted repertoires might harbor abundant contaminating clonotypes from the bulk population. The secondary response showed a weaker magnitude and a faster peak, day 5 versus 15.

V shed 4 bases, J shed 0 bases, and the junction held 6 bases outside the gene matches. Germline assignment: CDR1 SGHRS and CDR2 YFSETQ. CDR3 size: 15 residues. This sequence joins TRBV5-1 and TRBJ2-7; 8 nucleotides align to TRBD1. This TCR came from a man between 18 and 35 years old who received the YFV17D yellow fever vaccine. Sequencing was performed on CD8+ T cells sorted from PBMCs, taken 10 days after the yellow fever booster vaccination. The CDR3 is CASSSGQGNSYEQYF. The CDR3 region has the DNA TGCGCCAGCAGCAGCGGACAGGGAAACTCCTACGAGCAGTACTTC.